This T cell receptor beta chain was observed in a study of blood T cell repertoires in COVID-19. About the study: Samples of COVID-19 (acute and convalescent) were obtained from the United States, Italy and Spain.

Germline loops: CDR1 SNHLY, CDR2 FYNNEI. The length of the CDR3 is 13 residues. Trimming removed 8 bases from V and 5 bases from J, with 15 bases in between. Participant reports of clinical history set cohort assignment. Exposed study participants had met a COVID-19 case within 2 weeks before entry. Produced via immunoSEQ multiplex PCR; TCRdb's table is partial and in-frame only. The table includes a few hundred thousand clones, about nine tenths detected once. This sequence originates from a woman in her 30s who had been exposed to COVID-19. The chain couples TRBV2 to TRBJ1-1, with a possible D match to TRBD1 (5 bases). Sequenced material: PBMCs or T cells enriched from blood (not recorded which). CDR3 region: CASVWGVRTEAFF. The DNA for the CDR3 is TGTGCCAGCGTGTGGGGGGTTAGAACTGAAGCTTTCTTT.